This T cell receptor (beta chain) was retrieved from a study of blood T cell repertoires in COVID-19. For the study at large: Specimens from acute and convalescent COVID-19 originated in the United States, Italy and Spain. The cDNA or gDNA used as material had been derived from T cells, B-cell-depleted T cells, or PBMCs.

As handled by the study authors: Scientists estimated how many nucleated cells there were by amplifying reference gene primers. Assay used: immunoSEQ multiplex PCR; TCRdb lists only in-frame clones, some missing. V and J calls and clone size follow that table, whereas D and trimming were derived from the DNA. The profile shows about 300,000 clones, about nine tenths of them singletons. The CDR3 is made up of 16 amino acids. J was trimmed by 7 bases and V by 6 bases; bases with no gene match: 11. Germline V gene data show CDR1 as LNHDA and CDR2 as SQIVND (reference sequence). One Seattle source followed patients from active infection through their disease course.

This rearrangement joins TRBV19 to TRBJ2-2; the match to TRBD2 covers 10 bases. The clonotype originates from a young woman with COVID-19, enrolled during active disease. The sample consisted of peripheral blood. CDR3 residues: CASRGVSGTSVGELFF. In DNA, the CDR3 is TGTGCCAGTAGAGGGGTTTCCGGGACTAGCGTCGGGGAGCTGTTTTTT.